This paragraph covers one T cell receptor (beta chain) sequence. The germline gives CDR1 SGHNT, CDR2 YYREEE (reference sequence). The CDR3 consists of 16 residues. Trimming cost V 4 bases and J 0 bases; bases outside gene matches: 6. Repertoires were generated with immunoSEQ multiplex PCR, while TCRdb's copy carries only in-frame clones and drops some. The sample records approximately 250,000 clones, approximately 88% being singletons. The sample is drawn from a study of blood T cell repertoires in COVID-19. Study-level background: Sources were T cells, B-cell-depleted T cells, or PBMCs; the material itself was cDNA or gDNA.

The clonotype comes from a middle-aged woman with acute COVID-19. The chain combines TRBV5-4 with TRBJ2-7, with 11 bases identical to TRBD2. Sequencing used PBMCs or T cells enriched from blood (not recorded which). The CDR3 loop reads CASSPGTSGPSYEQYF. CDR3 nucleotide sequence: TGTGCCAGCAGCCCAGGGACTAGCGGACCCTCCTACGAGCAGTACTTC.